A single T cell receptor (beta chain) is shown here with its context. This table comes from immunoSEQ multiplex PCR, and its TCRdb copy is limited to in-frame clones, with some not included. This sample has 40,000 to 60,000 clones, with about 83% found just once. The V gene lost 3 bases and the J gene lost 2 bases, with 11 bases spanning the gap. The V gene's germline CDR1 is SEHNR and CDR2 FQNEAQ (reference sequence). The CDR3 has 14 amino acids. This entry belongs to a study of blood T cell repertoires in COVID-19. Study context: Samples taken during acute and convalescent COVID-19 were collected in the United States, Italy and Spain.

V is TRBV7-9 and J is TRBJ2-7; perhaps TRBD1 as D (6 bases). The sequence was obtained from a human donor in a cohort sampled during active COVID-19. The sequenced sample was peripheral blood. This CDR3 reads CASSLSQGPYEQYF. CDR3 DNA sequence: TGTGCCAGCAGCTTGTCGCAGGGGCCCTACGAGCAGTACTTC.